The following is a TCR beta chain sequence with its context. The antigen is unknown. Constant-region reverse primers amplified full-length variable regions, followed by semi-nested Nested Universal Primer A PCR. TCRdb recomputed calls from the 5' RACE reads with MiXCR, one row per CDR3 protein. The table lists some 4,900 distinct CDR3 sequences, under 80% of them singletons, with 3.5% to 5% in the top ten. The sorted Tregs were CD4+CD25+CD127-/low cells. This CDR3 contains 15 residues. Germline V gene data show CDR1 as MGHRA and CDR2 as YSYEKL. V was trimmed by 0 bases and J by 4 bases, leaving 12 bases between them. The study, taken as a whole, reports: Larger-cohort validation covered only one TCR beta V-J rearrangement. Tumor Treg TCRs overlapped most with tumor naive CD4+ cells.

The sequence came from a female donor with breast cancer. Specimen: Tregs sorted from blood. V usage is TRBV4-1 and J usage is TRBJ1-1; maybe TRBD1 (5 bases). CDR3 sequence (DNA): TGCGCCAGCAGCCAAGAAGTCGCTGGGGGCACTGAAGCTTTCTTT. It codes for CASSQEVAGGTEAFF.